The clone carrying this T cell receptor (beta chain) appeared many times. There were TCR beta CDR3 regions amplified from RNA transcripts. The study used the HTBI primer set for a first-round RT-PCR of the TCR CDR3. One entry per CDR3 protein, called by TCRdb with MiXCR from the multiplex PCR reads. The sample includes 600,000 to 700,000 distinct CDR3 sequences, 14% to 15% of them seen just once. The record originates from a study of T cells in Graves' hyperthyroidism and ophthalmopathy. The V gene's germline CDR1 is GTSNPN and CDR2 SVGIG (reference sequence). The CDR3 runs 14 residues. The V gene lost 0 bases and the J gene lost 5 bases, with 13 bases spanning the gap.

This TCR was recovered from a woman in her 40s with Graves' ophthalmopathy. Material: blood. The chain joins TRBV30 to TRBJ2-5; D uncertain. CDR3 in amino acids: CAWSVRKGGETQYF. For the CDR3, the DNA is TGTGCCTGGAGTGTACGGAAAGGTGGTGAGACCCAGTACTTC.